A selection of T cell receptor beta chains follows, all from one sample in a study of blood T cells in healthy people across ages. TCRdb recomputed calls from the 5' RACE reads with MiXCR, one row per CDR3 protein. This sample has over 1,500,000 distinct CDR3 sequences; less than 50% occur once, and the top ten carry less than 2.5%. The sequencing sample was made of blood. The receptors shown here come from a middle-aged woman in good health. CDR3s include the opening cysteine and the closing phenylalanine or tryptophan. Fields, in order: CDR3 length, V gene, D gene, J gene, clone size, CDR3 protein, CDR3 DNA. The D gene is left open where the match is weak. Clone sizes are given selectively: once, few, many, or a class where the clone is expanded.

len: 16
v_gene: TRBV15
d_gene: -
j_gene: TRBJ2-1
abundance: few
CDR3aa: CATSRGGEGRDNEQFF
CDR3nt: TGTGCCACCAGCAGAGGGGGTGAAGGGCGCGACAATGAGCAGTTCTTC

len: 16
v_gene: TRBV6-2/TRBV6-3
d_gene: -
j_gene: TRBJ2-4
abundance: once
CDR3aa: CASSLWAAGTKNIQYF
CDR3nt: TGTGCCAGCAGTTTGTGGGCAGCCGGGACCAAAAACATTCAGTACTTC

len: 15
v_gene: TRBV4-3
d_gene: -
j_gene: TRBJ2-6
abundance: -
CDR3aa: CASSHQLSGANVLTF
CDR3nt: TGCGCCAGCAGCCACCAGCTCTCTGGGGCCAACGTCCTGACTTTC

len: 15
v_gene: TRBV11-2
d_gene: -
j_gene: TRBJ1-2
abundance: once
CDR3aa: CASSPQRGALSGYTF
CDR3nt: TGTGCCAGCAGCCCCCAACGGGGGGCCTTGAGTGGCTACACCTTC

len: 15
v_gene: TRBV12-3/TRBV12-4
d_gene: -
j_gene: TRBJ2-1
abundance: -
CDR3aa: CASSGVTRGGNEEFF
CDR3nt: TGTGCCAGCAGTGGGGTGACGAGGGGGGGGAATGAGGAGTTCTTC

len: 18
v_gene: TRBV7-9
d_gene: TRBD1
j_gene: TRBJ2-6
abundance: -
CDR3aa: CASSLVLTGGLGANVLTF
CDR3nt: TGTGCCAGCAGCTTAGTCTTGACAGGGGGCCTTGGGGCCAACGTCCTGACTTTC

len: 13
v_gene: TRBV12-3/TRBV12-4
d_gene: -
j_gene: TRBJ1-5
abundance: -
CDR3aa: CASSITENQPQHF
CDR3nt: TGTGCCAGCAGCATAACAGAAAATCAGCCCCAGCATTTT

len: 14
v_gene: TRBV4-3
d_gene: TRBD1
j_gene: TRBJ2-7
abundance: few
CDR3aa: CASSQTGGSDEQYF
CDR3nt: TGCGCCAGCAGCCAGACAGGGGGGTCCGACGAGCAGTACTTC

len: 15
v_gene: TRBV6-1
d_gene: -
j_gene: TRBJ2-3
abundance: once
CDR3aa: CASSPQGSAGDTQYF
CDR3nt: TGTGCCAGCAGTCCTCAGGGTTCGGCGGGGGATACGCAGTATTTT

len: 15
v_gene: TRBV6-6
d_gene: TRBD2
j_gene: TRBJ2-4
abundance: -
CDR3aa: CASRYEASGGNIQYF
CDR3nt: TGTGCCAGCAGATACGAAGCCAGCGGGGGGAACATTCAGTACTTC

len: 14
v_gene: TRBV20-1
d_gene: -
j_gene: TRBJ2-1
abundance: -
CDR3aa: CSARRGGGFGEQFF
CDR3nt: TGCAGTGCTCGGAGGGGGGGGGGTTTTGGTGAGCAGTTCTTC

len: 16
v_gene: TRBV25-1
d_gene: TRBD1
j_gene: TRBJ2-1
abundance: -
CDR3aa: CASRHRGLESYNEQFF
CDR3nt: TGTGCCAGCAGACACAGGGGGCTGGAGTCCTACAATGAGCAGTTCTTC

len: 15
v_gene: TRBV28
d_gene: TRBD1
j_gene: TRBJ2-5
abundance: -
CDR3aa: CASSFGGTGGSEQYF
CDR3nt: TGTGCCAGCAGTTTCGGTGGGACAGGGGGCTCTGAGCAGTACTTC

len: 13
v_gene: TRBV7-2
d_gene: -
j_gene: TRBJ2-5
abundance: -
CDR3aa: CASHSRTVETQYF
CDR3nt: TGTGCCAGCCACTCGAGGACGGTAGAGACCCAGTACTTC

len: 15
v_gene: TRBV5-6
d_gene: -
j_gene: TRBJ1-1
abundance: -
CDR3aa: CASSLPPGVVTEAFF
CDR3nt: TGTGCCAGCAGCTTACCCCCCGGAGTTGTAACTGAAGCTTTCTTT

len: 13
v_gene: TRBV20-1
d_gene: -
j_gene: TRBJ2-7
abundance: few
CDR3aa: CSASFSGVGEQYF
CDR3nt: TGCAGTGCTAGTTTTTCCGGGGTAGGCGAGCAGTACTTC

len: 15
v_gene: TRBV28
d_gene: -
j_gene: TRBJ2-5
abundance: few
CDR3aa: CASSLPTGSGKTQYF
CDR3nt: TGTGCCAGCAGTTTGCCGACAGGGAGCGGGAAGACCCAGTACTTC

len: 16
v_gene: TRBV27
d_gene: TRBD2
j_gene: TRBJ2-7
abundance: -
CDR3aa: CASSPKGLAGFYEQYF
CDR3nt: TGTGCCAGCAGTCCAAAGGGACTAGCGGGCTTCTACGAGCAGTACTTC

len: 15
v_gene: TRBV29-1
d_gene: TRBD1
j_gene: TRBJ2-6
abundance: few
CDR3aa: CSVRDRGAGANVLTF
CDR3nt: TGCAGCGTTAGGGACAGGGGGGCGGGGGCCAACGTCCTGACTTTC

len: 18
v_gene: TRBV10-3
d_gene: -
j_gene: TRBJ1-1
abundance: -
CDR3aa: CAISESYGVGMRNTEAFF
CDR3nt: TGTGCCATCAGTGAGTCGTACGGGGTAGGTATGAGGAACACTGAAGCTTTCTTT

len: 13
v_gene: TRBV10-3
d_gene: -
j_gene: TRBJ2-5
abundance: few
CDR3aa: CAISRGIQETQYF
CDR3nt: TGTGCCATCAGCAGGGGTATCCAAGAGACCCAGTACTTC

len: 15
v_gene: TRBV7-9
d_gene: TRBD1
j_gene: TRBJ1-2
abundance: -
CDR3aa: CASSFPTGGNYGYTF
CDR3nt: TGTGCCAGCAGCTTCCCGACAGGGGGTAACTATGGCTACACCTTC

len: 13
v_gene: TRBV7-3
d_gene: -
j_gene: TRBJ1-2
abundance: -
CDR3aa: CASSLDAKGGYTF
CDR3nt: TGTGCCAGCAGCTTAGATGCAAAGGGAGGCTACACCTTC

len: 16
v_gene: TRBV6-6
d_gene: TRBD2
j_gene: TRBJ2-1
abundance: few
CDR3aa: CASRKGRLAVVNEQFF
CDR3nt: TGTGCCAGCAGAAAGGGAAGACTAGCGGTGGTGAATGAGCAGTTCTTC

len: 14
v_gene: TRBV6-1
d_gene: -
j_gene: TRBJ2-5
abundance: few
CDR3aa: CASSEVEGDETQYF
CDR3nt: TGTGCCAGCAGTGAAGTGGAGGGCGACGAGACCCAGTACTTC

len: 13
v_gene: TRBV6-2/TRBV6-3
d_gene: -
j_gene: TRBJ2-4
abundance: once
CDR3aa: CASRRQAVGEQYF
CDR3nt: TGTGCCAGCAGGAGACAGGCTGTGGGTGAGCAGTACTTC

len: 15
v_gene: TRBV6-1
d_gene: -
j_gene: TRBJ2-3
abundance: -
CDR3aa: CASSSGLKAPDTQYF
CDR3nt: TGTGCCAGCAGTTCTGGCCTCAAAGCCCCAGATACGCAGTATTTT

len: 16
v_gene: TRBV28
d_gene: TRBD2
j_gene: TRBJ2-7
abundance: -
CDR3aa: CASSPRTSGGVGEQYF
CDR3nt: TGTGCCAGCAGTCCCCGAACTAGCGGGGGGGTAGGCGAGCAGTACTTC

len: 14
v_gene: TRBV20-1
d_gene: -
j_gene: TRBJ1-5
abundance: -
CDR3aa: CSAHPGGSNQPQHF
CDR3nt: TGCAGTGCCCACCCGGGAGGGAGCAATCAGCCCCAGCATTTT

len: 14
v_gene: TRBV24-1
d_gene: -
j_gene: TRBJ1-1
abundance: -
CDR3aa: CATSTHRGVAEAFF
CDR3nt: TGTGCCACCAGTACTCACCGGGGGGTCGCTGAAGCTTTCTTT

len: 17
v_gene: TRBV5-1
d_gene: -
j_gene: TRBJ2-3
abundance: once
CDR3aa: CACSPLPQGISTDTQYF
CDR3nt: TGCGCCTGCAGCCCTCTTCCGCAGGGGATCAGCACAGATACGCAGTATTTT

len: 13
v_gene: TRBV3-1
d_gene: TRBD2
j_gene: TRBJ2-5
abundance: -
CDR3aa: CASSQDPAGEQYF
CDR3nt: TGTGCCAGCAGCCAAGATCCGGCGGGGGAGCAGTACTTC

len: 14
v_gene: TRBV7-2
d_gene: -
j_gene: TRBJ1-2
abundance: -
CDR3aa: CASSQQSYNYGYTF
CDR3nt: TGTGCCAGCAGCCAACAGAGTTATAACTATGGCTACACCTTC

len: 13
v_gene: TRBV6-2/TRBV6-3
d_gene: -
j_gene: TRBJ1-2
abundance: -
CDR3aa: CASSDSEFGGYNF
CDR3nt: TGTGCCAGCAGTGATAGTGAGTTCGGCGGCTACAACTTC

len: 15
v_gene: TRBV7-9
d_gene: TRBD1
j_gene: TRBJ2-1
abundance: -
CDR3aa: CASSFEGAQRYEQFF
CDR3nt: TGTGCCAGCAGCTTTGAGGGGGCCCAAAGGTATGAGCAGTTCTTC

len: 14
v_gene: TRBV7-9
d_gene: -
j_gene: TRBJ1-2
abundance: few
CDR3aa: CASSWMGRSDGYTF
CDR3nt: TGTGCCAGCAGCTGGATGGGACGCTCCGATGGCTACACCTTC

len: 15
v_gene: TRBV28
d_gene: -
j_gene: TRBJ2-6
abundance: few
CDR3aa: CASRSTGSGANVLTF
CDR3nt: TGTGCCAGCAGGAGTACAGGCTCTGGGGCCAACGTCCTGACTTTC

len: 16
v_gene: TRBV4-3
d_gene: -
j_gene: TRBJ1-5
abundance: -
CDR3aa: CASSHAVGGGNQPQHF
CDR3nt: TGCGCCAGCAGCCACGCGGTTGGAGGGGGCAATCAGCCCCAGCATTTT

len: 14
v_gene: TRBV9
d_gene: -
j_gene: TRBJ2-5
abundance: few
CDR3aa: CASSPLDPKETQYF
CDR3nt: TGTGCCAGCAGCCCCCTCGATCCGAAGGAGACCCAGTACTTC

len: 14
v_gene: TRBV6-2/TRBV6-3
d_gene: -
j_gene: TRBJ2-3
abundance: -
CDR3aa: CASRAVGAADTQYF
CDR3nt: TGTGCCAGCAGAGCCGTGGGGGCGGCAGATACGCAGTATTTT

len: 16
v_gene: TRBV9
d_gene: TRBD1
j_gene: TRBJ1-2
abundance: -
CDR3aa: CASSFSTGGVQNGYTF
CDR3nt: TGTGCCAGCAGCTTTTCGACAGGGGGCGTTCAAAATGGCTACACCTTC

len: 12
v_gene: TRBV6-2/TRBV6-3
d_gene: -
j_gene: TRBJ2-5
abundance: -
CDR3aa: CAGSYPVLTQYF
CDR3nt: TGTGCCGGCAGTTACCCCGTACTGACCCAGTACTTC

len: 14
v_gene: TRBV7-2
d_gene: TRBD2
j_gene: TRBJ2-1
abundance: few
CDR3aa: CASSFSGDYNEQFF
CDR3nt: TGTGCCAGCAGTTTTAGCGGGGATTACAATGAGCAGTTCTTC

len: 13
v_gene: TRBV19
d_gene: TRBD2
j_gene: TRBJ2-1
abundance: -
CDR3aa: CASKTSGGNEQFF
CDR3nt: TGTGCCAGTAAGACTAGCGGGGGTAATGAGCAGTTCTTC

len: 14
v_gene: TRBV15
d_gene: -
j_gene: TRBJ2-7
abundance: -
CDR3aa: CATSRQVRAYEQYF
CDR3nt: TGTGCCACCAGCAGACAGGTTAGGGCCTACGAGCAGTACTTC

len: 14
v_gene: TRBV7-8
d_gene: -
j_gene: TRBJ1-2
abundance: few
CDR3aa: CASSLSGADYGYTF
CDR3nt: TGTGCCAGCAGCTTATCGGGGGCGGACTATGGCTACACCTTC

len: 15
v_gene: TRBV2
d_gene: -
j_gene: TRBJ1-5
abundance: -
CDR3aa: CASRVDSYSNQPQHF
CDR3nt: TGTGCCAGCAGGGTAGACAGCTATAGCAATCAGCCCCAGCATTTT

len: 13
v_gene: TRBV6-5
d_gene: -
j_gene: TRBJ2-1
abundance: few
CDR3aa: CASSYLGPREQFF
CDR3nt: TGTGCCAGCAGTTACTTAGGGCCGCGGGAGCAGTTCTTC

len: 16
v_gene: TRBV28
d_gene: -
j_gene: TRBJ2-7
abundance: few
CDR3aa: CASSRGGGLSSYEQYF
CDR3nt: TGTGCCAGCAGCAGGGGTGGGGGCCTAAGCTCCTACGAGCAGTACTTC

len: 16
v_gene: TRBV28
d_gene: TRBD2
j_gene: TRBJ2-3
abundance: once
CDR3aa: CASSIGLAGGPDTQYF
CDR3nt: TGTGCCAGCAGTATCGGACTAGCGGGGGGCCCAGATACGCAGTATTTT